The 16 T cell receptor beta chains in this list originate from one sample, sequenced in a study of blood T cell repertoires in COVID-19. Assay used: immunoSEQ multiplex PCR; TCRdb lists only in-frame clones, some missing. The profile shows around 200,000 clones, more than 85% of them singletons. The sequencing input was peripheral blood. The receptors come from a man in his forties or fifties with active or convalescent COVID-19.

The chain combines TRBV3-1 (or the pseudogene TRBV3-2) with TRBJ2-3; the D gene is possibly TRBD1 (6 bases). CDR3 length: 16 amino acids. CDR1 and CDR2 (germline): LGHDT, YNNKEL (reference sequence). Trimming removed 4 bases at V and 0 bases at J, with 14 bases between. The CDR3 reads CASSPERGSSTDTQYF. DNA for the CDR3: TGTGCCAGCAGCCCCGAGAGGGGGAGCAGCACAGATACGCAGTATTTT.

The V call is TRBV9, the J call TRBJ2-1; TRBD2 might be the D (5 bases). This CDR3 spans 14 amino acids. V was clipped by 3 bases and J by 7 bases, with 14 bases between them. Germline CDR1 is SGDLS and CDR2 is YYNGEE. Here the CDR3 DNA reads TGTGCCAGCAGCGAGGGCCCCCCGGGGAATGAGCAGTTCTTC. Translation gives CASSEGPPGNEQFF.

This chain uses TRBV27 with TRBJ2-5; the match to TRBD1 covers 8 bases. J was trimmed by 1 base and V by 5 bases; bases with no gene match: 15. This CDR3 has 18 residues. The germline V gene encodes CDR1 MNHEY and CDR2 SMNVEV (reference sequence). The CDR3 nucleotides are TGTGCCAGCAGTCCCGACAGGGGAGAACAACCCTTCCAAGAGACCCAGTACTTC. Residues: CASSPDRGEQPFQETQYF.

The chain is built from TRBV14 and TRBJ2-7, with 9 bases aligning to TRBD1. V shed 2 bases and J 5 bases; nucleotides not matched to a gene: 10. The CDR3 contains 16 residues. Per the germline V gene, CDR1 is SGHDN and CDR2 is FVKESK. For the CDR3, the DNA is TGTGCCAGCAGCCAACCGGACAGGGGTAAATTCAACGAGCAGTACTTC. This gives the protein CASSQPDRGKFNEQYF.

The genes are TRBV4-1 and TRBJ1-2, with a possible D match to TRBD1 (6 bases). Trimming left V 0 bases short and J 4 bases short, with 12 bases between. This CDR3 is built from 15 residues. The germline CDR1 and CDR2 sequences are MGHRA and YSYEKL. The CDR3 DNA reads TGCGCCAGCAGCCAAGAAGAGACAGGACTCTATGGCTACACCTTC. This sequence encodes CASSQEETGLYGYTF.

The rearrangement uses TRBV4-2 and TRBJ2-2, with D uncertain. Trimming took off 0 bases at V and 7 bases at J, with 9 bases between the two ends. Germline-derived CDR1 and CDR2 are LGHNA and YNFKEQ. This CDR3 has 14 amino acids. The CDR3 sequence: CASSQETGYGELFF. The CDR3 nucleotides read TGTGCCAGCAGCCAAGAGACTGGATACGGGGAGCTGTTTTTT.

The CDR3 region has the DNA TGTGCCAGCTCACCGGCAGGCTATAATTCACCCCTCCACTTT. The encoded protein is CASSPAGYNSPLHF. This rearrangement joins TRBV18 to TRBJ1-6; D is undetermined. CDR1 and CDR2 from the germline V gene are KGHSH and LQKENI. The ends were cut back, 3 bases at V and 3 bases at J, with 6 bases in the middle. The CDR3 spans 14 residues.

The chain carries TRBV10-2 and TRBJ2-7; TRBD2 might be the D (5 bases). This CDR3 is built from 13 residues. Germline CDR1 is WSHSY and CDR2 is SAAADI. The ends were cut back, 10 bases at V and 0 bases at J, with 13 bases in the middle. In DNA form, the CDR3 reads TGCGCCACTGAGGACTTTGACTCCTACGAGCAGTACTTC. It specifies CATEDFDSYEQYF.

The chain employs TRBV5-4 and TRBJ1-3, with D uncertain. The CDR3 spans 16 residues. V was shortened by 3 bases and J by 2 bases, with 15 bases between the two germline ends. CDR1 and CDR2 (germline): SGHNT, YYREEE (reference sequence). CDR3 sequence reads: CASSSVGGRTGNTIYF. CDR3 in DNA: TGTGCCAGCAGCTCGGTGGGAGGCCGGACTGGAAACACCATATATTTT.

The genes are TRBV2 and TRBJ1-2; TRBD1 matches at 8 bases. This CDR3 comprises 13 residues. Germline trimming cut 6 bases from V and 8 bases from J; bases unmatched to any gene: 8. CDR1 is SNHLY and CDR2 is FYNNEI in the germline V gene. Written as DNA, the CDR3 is TGTGCCAGCAGCGAGGGACAGGTTAAAGGCTACACCTTC. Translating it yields CASSEGQVKGYTF.

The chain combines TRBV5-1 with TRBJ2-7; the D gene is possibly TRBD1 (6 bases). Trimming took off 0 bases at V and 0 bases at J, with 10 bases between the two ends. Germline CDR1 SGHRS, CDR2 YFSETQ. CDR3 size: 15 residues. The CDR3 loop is CASSLVPGASYEQYF. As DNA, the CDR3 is TGCGCCAGCAGCTTGGTTCCAGGGGCCTCCTACGAGCAGTACTTC.

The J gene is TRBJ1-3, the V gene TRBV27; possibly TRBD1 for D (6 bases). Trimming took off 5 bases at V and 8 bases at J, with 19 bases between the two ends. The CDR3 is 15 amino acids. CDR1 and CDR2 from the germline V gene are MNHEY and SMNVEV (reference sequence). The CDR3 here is CASSPLDRWKDTIYF. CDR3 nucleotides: TGTGCCAGCAGTCCCCTGGACAGATGGAAGGACACCATATATTTT.

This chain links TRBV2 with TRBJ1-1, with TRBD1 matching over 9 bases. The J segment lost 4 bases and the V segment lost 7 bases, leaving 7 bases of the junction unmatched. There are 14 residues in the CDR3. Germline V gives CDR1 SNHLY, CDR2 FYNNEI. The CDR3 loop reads CASTPPTGGTEAFF. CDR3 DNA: TGTGCCAGCACCCCGCCGACAGGGGGCACTGAAGCTTTCTTT.

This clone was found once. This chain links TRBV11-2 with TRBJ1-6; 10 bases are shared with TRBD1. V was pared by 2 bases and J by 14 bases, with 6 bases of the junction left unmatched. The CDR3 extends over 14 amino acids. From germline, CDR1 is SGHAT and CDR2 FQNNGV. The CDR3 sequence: CASSLRTGGFTLHF. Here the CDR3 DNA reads TGTGCCAGCAGCTTACGGACAGGGGGGTTCACCCTCCACTTT.

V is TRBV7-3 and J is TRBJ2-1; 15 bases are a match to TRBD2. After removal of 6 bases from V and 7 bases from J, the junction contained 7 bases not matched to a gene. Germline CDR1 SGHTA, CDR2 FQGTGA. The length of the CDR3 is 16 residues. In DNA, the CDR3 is TGTGCCAGCAGTCTCACCGGGACTAGCGGGGGGAATGAGCAGTTCTTC. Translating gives CASSLTGTSGGNEQFF.

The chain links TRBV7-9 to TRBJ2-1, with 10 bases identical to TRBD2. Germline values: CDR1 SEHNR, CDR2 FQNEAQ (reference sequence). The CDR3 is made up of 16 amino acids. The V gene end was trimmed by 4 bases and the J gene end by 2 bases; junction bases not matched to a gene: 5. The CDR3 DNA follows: TGTGCCAGCAGCTCTACAGCGGGGGGGCCCTACAATGAGCAGTTCTTC. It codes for CASSSTAGGPYNEQFF.